This note documents a single T cell receptor beta chain sequence. Its specificity is not known. The data were taken from a study of identical twins. Per germline, CDR1 KGHSH and CDR2 LQKENI. There are 13 residues in the CDR3. The V gene end was trimmed by 3 bases and the J gene end by 5 bases; junction bases not matched to a gene: 2. TCRdb analysed the 5' RACE reads with MiXCR anew, one entry per CDR3 protein. The sample comprises some 690,000 distinct CDR3 sequences, 21% of which are singletons, and about 4.3% rests with the top ten. General study findings and limits: For cord blood, abundant beta clonotypes had fewer insertions, unlike memory repertoires, which showed none.

This same sample was also taken into another study, of T cells expressing NK-cell markers. This second study notes: The study left the HCMV specificity of expanded NKG2C+ T cell clones unresolved.

The TCR comes from a woman under 30 in good health. Sequenced: PBMCs. The V and J genes are TRBV18 and TRBJ2-7, with 9 bases fitting TRBD1. CDR3 DNA sequence: TGTGCCAGCTCACCCGGGACAGGGCACGAGCAGTACTTC. Residues: CASSPGTGHEQYF. The full variable domain, with the rest looked up from reference TRBV18 and TRBJ2-7, is NAGVMQNPRHLVRRRGQEARLRCSPMKGHSHVYWYRQLPEEGLKFMVYLQKENIIDESGMPKERFSAEFPKEGPSILRIQQVVRGDSAAYFCASSPGTGHEQYFGPGTRLTVT.